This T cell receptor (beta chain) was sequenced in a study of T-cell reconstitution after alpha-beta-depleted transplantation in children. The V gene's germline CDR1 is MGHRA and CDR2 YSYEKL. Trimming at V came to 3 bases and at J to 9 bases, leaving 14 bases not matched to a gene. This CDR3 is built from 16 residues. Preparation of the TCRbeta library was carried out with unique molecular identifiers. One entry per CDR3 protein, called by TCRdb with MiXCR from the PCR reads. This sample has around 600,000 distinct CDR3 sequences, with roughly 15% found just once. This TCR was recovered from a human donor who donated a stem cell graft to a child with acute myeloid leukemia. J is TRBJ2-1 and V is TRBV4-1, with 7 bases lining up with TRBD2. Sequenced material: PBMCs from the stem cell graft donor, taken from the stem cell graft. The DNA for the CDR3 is TGCGCCAGCAGCCACGATACCTCGGGGAGGGAGGGTGAGCAGTTCTTC. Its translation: CASSHDTSGREGEQFF.